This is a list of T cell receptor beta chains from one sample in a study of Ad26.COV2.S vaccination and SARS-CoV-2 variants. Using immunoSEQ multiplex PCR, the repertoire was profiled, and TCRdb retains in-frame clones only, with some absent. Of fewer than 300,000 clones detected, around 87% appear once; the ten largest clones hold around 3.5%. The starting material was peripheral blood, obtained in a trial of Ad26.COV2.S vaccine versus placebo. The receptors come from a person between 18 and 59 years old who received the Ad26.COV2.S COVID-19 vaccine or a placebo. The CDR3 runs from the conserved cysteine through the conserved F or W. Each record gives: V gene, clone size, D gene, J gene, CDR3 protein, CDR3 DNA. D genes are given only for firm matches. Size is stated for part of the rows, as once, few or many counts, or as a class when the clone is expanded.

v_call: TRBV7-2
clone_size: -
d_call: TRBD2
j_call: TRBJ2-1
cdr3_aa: CASSLRTSAVAYNEQFF
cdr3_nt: TGTGCCAGCAGCTTAAGGACTAGCGCCGTCGCTTACAATGAGCAGTTCTTC

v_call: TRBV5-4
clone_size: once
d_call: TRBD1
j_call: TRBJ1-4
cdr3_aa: CASSWDRGLANEKLFF
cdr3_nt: TGTGCCAGCAGCTGGGACAGGGGGCTCGCTAATGAAAAACTGTTTTTT

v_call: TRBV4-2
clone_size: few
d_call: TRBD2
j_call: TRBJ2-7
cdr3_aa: CASSQSLAGFEQYF
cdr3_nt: TGTGCCAGCAGCCAATCACTAGCGGGGTTCGAGCAGTACTTC

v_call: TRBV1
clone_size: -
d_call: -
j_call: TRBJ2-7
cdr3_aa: CTSSLRTSGVYEQYF
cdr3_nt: TGCACCAGCAGCCTTCGGACTAGCGGAGTATACGAGCAGTACTTC

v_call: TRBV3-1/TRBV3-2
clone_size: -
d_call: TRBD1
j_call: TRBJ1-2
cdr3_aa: CASSQDPGGRGQGSYGYTF
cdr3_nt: TGTGCCAGCAGCCAAGATCCGGGTGGGAGGGGGCAGGGAAGCTATGGCTACACCTTC

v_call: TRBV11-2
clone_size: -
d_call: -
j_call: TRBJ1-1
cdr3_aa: CASSFVIKNTEAFF
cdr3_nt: TGTGCCAGCAGCTTTGTCATTAAGAACACTGAAGCTTTCTTT

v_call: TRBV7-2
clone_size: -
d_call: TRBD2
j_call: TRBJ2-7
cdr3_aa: CASSPTAGRYEQYF
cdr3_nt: TGTGCCAGCAGCCCGACAGCGGGAAGGTACGAGCAGTACTTC

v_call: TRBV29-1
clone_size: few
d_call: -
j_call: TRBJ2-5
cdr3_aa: CSVEGGVNGETQYF
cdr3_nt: TGCAGCGTTGAGGGGGGAGTGAATGGAGAGACCCAGTACTTC

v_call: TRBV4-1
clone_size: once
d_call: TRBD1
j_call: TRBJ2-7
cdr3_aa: CASSSAGGRPYEQYF
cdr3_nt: TGCGCCAGCAGTTCCGCAGGGGGTCGACCCTACGAGCAGTACTTC

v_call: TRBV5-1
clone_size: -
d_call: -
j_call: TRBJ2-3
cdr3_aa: CASSSQPPGGADTQYF
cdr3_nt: TGCGCCAGCAGCTCACAGCCTCCAGGGGGGGCAGATACGCAGTATTTT

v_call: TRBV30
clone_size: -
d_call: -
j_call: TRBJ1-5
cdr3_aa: CAWSEGASHNQPQHF
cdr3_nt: TGTGCCTGGAGTGAAGGGGCTAGTCACAATCAGCCCCAGCATTTT

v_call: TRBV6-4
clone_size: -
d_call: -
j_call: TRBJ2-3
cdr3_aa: CASSLSGLRTDTQYF
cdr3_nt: TGTGCCAGCAGTCTCTCGGGACTGCGCACAGATACGCAGTATTTT

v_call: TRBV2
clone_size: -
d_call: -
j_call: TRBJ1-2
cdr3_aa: CASSMEQLYGYTF
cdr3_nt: TGTGCCAGCAGTATGGAACAGCTGTATGGCTACACCTTC

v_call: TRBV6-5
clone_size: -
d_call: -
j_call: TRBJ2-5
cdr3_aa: CASSYKGTPWTQYF
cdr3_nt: TGTGCCAGCAGTTACAAGGGGACGCCTTGGACCCAGTACTTC

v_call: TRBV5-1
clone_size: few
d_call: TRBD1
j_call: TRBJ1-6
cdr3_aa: CASSAPDRVNSPLHF
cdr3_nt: TGCGCCAGCAGCGCGCCCGACAGGGTTAATTCACCCCTCCACTTT

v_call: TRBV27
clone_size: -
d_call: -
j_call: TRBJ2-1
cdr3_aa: CASSQYSTSSYNEQFF
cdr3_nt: TGTGCCAGCAGTCAGTACAGCACCAGCTCCTACAATGAGCAGTTCTTC

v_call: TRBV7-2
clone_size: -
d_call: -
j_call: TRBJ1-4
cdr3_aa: CASSPRSGVNEKLFF
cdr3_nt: TGTGCCAGCAGCCCCCGTAGCGGGGTTAATGAAAAACTGTTTTTT

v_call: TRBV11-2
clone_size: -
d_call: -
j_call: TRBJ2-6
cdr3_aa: CASSLGPVVGASGANVLTF
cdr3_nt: TGTGCCAGCAGCTTAGGGCCCGTCGTCGGGGCCTCTGGGGCCAACGTCCTGACTTTC

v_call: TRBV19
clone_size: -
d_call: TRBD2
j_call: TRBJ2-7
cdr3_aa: CASSSGLAAYYEQYF
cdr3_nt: TGTGCCAGTAGTAGCGGACTAGCGGCTTACTACGAGCAGTACTTC

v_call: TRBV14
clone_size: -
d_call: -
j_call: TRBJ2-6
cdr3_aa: CASSSGANVLTF
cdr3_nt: TGTGCCAGCAGCTCTGGGGCCAACGTCCTGACTTTC

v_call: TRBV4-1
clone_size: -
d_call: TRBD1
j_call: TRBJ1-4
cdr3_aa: CASSQPTGQGGNEKLFF
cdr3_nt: TGCGCCAGCAGCCAACCCACCGGACAGGGCGGTAATGAAAAACTGTTTTTT

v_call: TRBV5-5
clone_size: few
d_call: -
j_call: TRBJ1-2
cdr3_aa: CASSLGSANYGYTF
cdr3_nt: TGTGCCAGCAGCTTGGGTAGCGCAAACTATGGCTACACCTTC

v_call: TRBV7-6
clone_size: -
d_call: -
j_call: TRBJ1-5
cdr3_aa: CASSLALGFGQPQHF
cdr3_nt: TGTGCCAGCAGCTTAGCGCTCGGGTTCGGGCAGCCCCAGCATTTT

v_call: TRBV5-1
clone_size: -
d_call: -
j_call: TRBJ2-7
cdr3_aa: CASSLHWGYEQYF
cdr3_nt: TGCGCCAGCAGCTTGCACTGGGGCTACGAGCAGTACTTC

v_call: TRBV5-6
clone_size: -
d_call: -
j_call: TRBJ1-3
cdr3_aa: CASGEGAGNTIYF
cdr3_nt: TGTGCCAGCGGAGAAGGGGCTGGAAACACCATATATTTT

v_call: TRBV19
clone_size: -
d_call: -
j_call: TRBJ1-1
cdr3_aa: CASSLETANTEAFF
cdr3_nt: TGTGCCAGTAGTCTCGAGACAGCGAACACTGAAGCTTTCTTT

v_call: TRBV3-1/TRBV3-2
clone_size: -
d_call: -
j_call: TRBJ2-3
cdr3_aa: CASSQNTGFSDTQYF
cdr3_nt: TGTGCCAGCAGCCAAAACACAGGCTTTTCGGATACGCAGTATTTT

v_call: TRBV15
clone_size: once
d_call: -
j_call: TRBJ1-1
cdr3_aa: CATSRARRSMNTEAFF
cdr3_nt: TGTGCCACCAGCAGAGCCCGACGGAGCATGAACACTGAAGCTTTCTTT

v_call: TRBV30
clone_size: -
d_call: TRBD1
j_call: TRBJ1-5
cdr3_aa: CAWSISTGRQQPQHF
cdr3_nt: TGTGCCTGGAGTATATCGACAGGGAGGCAGCAGCCCCAGCATTTT

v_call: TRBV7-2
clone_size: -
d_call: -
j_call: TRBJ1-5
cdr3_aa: CASSQTLGAQHF
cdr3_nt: TGTGCCAGCAGCCAAACCCTGGGCGCCCAGCATTTT

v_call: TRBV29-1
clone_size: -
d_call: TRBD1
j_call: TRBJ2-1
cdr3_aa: CSVARQGSQFF
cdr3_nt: TGCAGCGTGGCAAGACAGGGGTCCCAATTCTTC

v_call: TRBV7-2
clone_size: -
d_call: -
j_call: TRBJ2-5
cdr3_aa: CASSLDQGQETQYF
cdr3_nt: TGTGCCAGCAGCTTAGATCAGGGACAAGAGACCCAGTACTTC

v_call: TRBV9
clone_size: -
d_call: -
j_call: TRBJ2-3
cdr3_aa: CASSVNRVGTDTQYF
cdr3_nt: TGTGCCAGCAGCGTCAACCGAGTGGGCACAGATACGCAGTATTTT

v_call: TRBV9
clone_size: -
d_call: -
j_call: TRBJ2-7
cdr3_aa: CASSPRGSAYYEQYF
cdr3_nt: TGTGCCAGCAGCCCTCGGGGGAGCGCTTACTACGAGCAGTACTTC

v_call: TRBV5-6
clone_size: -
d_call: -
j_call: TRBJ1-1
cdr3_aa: CASSLEGGLNTEAFF
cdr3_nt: TGTGCCAGCAGCTTGGAGGGAGGGTTGAACACTGAAGCTTTCTTT

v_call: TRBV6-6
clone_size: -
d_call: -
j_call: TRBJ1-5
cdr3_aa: CASSSVDSNQPQHF
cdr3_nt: TGTGCCAGCAGTTCGGTAGATAGCAATCAGCCCCAGCATTTT

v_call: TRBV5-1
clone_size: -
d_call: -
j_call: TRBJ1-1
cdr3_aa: CASSLMDRGSTEAFF
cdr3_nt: TGCGCCAGCAGCTTGATGGACCGGGGTTCCACTGAAGCTTTCTTT

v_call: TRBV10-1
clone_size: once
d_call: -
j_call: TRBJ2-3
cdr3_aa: CASSEPTFCSTDTQYF
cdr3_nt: TGCGCCAGCAGTGAGCCGACTTTCTGCAGCACAGATACGCAGTATTTT

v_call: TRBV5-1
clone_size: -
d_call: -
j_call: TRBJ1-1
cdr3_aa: CASSIGSLNTEAFF
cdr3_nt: TGCGCCAGCAGTATAGGGAGTCTGAACACTGAAGCTTTCTTT

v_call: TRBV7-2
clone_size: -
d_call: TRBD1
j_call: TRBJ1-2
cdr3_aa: CASSPRGSNYGYTF
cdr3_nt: TGTGCCAGCAGCCCCAGGGGGTCGAACTATGGCTACACCTTC

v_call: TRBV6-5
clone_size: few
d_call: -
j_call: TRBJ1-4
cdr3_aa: CATRWGVGEKLFF
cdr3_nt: TGTGCCACCAGATGGGGGGTCGGAGAAAAACTGTTTTTT